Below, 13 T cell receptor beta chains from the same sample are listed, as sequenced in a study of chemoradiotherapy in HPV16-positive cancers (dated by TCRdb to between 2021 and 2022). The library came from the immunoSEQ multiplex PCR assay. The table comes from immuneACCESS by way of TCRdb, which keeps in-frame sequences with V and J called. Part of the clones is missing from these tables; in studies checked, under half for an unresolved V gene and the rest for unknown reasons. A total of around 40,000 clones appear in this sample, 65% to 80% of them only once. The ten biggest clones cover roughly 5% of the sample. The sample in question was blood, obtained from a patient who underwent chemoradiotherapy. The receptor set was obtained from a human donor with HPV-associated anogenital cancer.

The DNA of the CDR3 is TGTGCCAGCAGCTCTCCAGGCTCCAATCAGCCCCAGCATTTT. This encodes CASSSPGSNQPQHF. The chain joins TRBV28 to TRBJ1-5; D remains unclear. The CDR3 sequence is 14 residues long. Germline values: CDR1 MDHEN, CDR2 SYDVKM. V lost 6 bases and J lost 3, with 12 bases in between.

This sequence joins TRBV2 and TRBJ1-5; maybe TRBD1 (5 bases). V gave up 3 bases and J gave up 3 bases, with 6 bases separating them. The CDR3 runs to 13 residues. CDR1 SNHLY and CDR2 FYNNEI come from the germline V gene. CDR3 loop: CASSEDTNQPQHF. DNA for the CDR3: TGTGCCAGCAGTGAGGACACCAATCAGCCCCAGCATTTT.

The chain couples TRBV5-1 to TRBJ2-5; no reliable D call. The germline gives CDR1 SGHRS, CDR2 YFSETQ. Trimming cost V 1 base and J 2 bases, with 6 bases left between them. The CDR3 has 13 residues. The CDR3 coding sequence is TGCGCCAGCAGCTTGTACGGTCAAGAGACCCAGTACTTC. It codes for CASSLYGQETQYF.

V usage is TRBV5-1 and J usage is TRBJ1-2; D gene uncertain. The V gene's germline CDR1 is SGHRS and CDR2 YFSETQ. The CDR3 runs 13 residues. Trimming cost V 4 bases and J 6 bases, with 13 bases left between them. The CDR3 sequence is CASSPDWKDGYTF. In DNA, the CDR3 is TGCGCCAGCAGCCCCGACTGGAAGGATGGCTACACCTTC.

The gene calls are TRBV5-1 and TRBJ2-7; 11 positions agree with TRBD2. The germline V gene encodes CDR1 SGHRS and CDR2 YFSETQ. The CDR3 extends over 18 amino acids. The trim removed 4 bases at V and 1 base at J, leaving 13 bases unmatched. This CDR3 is CASSDSGVSGGGSYEQYF. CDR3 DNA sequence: TGCGCCAGCAGCGACTCCGGAGTTAGCGGGGGGGGTTCCTACGAGCAGTACTTC.

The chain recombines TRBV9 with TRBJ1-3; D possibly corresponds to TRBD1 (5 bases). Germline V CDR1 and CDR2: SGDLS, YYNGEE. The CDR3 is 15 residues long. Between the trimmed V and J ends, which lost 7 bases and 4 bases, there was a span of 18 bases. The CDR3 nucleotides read TGTGCCAGCTCAACCCAGGGAATAACCGGAAACACCATATATTTT. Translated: CASSTQGITGNTIYF.

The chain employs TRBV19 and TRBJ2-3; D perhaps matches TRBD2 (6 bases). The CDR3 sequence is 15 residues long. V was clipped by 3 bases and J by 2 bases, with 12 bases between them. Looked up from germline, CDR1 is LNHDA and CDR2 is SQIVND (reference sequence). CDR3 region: CASSILRGDTDTQYF. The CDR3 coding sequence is TGTGCCAGTAGTATTTTGCGGGGTGACACAGATACGCAGTATTTT.

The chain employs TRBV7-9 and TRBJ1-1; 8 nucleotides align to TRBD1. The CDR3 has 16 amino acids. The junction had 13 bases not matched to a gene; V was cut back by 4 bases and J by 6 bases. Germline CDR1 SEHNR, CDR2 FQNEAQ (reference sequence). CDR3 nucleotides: TGTGCCAGCAGCTCCGGGTCGACAGGGGCGAGGGCTGAAGCTTTCTTT. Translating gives CASSSGSTGARAEAFF.

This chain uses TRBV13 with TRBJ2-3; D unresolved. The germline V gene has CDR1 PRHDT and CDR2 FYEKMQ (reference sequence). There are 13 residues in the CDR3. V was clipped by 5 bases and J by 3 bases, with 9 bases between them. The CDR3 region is CASSRKTTDTQYF. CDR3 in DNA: TGTGCCAGCAGCCGCAAGACAACAGATACGCAGTATTTT.

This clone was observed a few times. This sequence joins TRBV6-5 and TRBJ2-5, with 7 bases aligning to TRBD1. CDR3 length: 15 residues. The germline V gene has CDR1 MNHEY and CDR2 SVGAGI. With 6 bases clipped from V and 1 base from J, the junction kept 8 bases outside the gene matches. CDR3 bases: TGTGCCAGCAGGACGACAGGGACCCTCCAAGAGACCCAGTACTTC. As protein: CASRTTGTLQETQYF.

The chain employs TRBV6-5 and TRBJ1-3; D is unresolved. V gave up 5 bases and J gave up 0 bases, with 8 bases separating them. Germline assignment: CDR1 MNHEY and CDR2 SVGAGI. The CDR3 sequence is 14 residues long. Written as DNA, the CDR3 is TGTGCCAGCAGTCCGGGCTACTCTGGAAACACCATATATTTT. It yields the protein CASSPGYSGNTIYF.

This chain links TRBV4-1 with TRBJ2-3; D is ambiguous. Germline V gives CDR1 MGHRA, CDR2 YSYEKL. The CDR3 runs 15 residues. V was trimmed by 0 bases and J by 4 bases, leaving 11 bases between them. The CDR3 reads CASSQEGKYPDTQYF. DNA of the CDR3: TGCGCCAGCAGCCAAGAGGGGAAGTACCCAGATACGCAGTATTTT.

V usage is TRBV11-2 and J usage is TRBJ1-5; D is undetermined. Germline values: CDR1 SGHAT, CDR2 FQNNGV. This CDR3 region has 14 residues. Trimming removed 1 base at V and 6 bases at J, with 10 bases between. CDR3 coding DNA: TGTGCCAGCAGCTTAGCAGGAAAAGGTCAGCCCCAGCATTTT. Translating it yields CASSLAGKGQPQHF.